This TCR beta chain was identified during a study of radiation and T cells in renal cell carcinoma. In this sample, this clone turned up a few times. Its antigen is currently unknown. Assay used: immunoSEQ multiplex PCR; TCRdb lists only in-frame clones, some missing. This repertoire shows 65,000 or so clones, over 60% found once; its top ten account for approximately 7%. V dropped 5 bases and J dropped 0 bases, with 5 bases sitting between them. This CDR3 spans 12 amino acids. CDR1 is MGHDK, CDR2 SYGVNS, per germline. Stated time point: blood 4 weeks post-SBRT, at nephrectomy. The treatment was: 15 Gy SBRT to primary tumor, nephrectomy 4 weeks later. Nephrectomy followed 15 Gy stereotactic body radiation by 4 weeks. General study points: Pretreatment tumor biopsies were lacking, so baseline clonotypes are unknown. In blood, top tumor clones expanded by 2 weeks, shrinking by 4.

The material was blood, obtained from a patient whose treatment included radiotherapy and nephrectomy. This TCR came from a man aged 55 to 69 with renal cell carcinoma. The chain carries TRBV25-1 and TRBJ2-7; D is uncertain. The chain's CDR3 is CASSHNSYEQYF. As DNA, the CDR3 is TGTGCCAGCAGTCACAACTCCTACGAGCAGTACTTC.